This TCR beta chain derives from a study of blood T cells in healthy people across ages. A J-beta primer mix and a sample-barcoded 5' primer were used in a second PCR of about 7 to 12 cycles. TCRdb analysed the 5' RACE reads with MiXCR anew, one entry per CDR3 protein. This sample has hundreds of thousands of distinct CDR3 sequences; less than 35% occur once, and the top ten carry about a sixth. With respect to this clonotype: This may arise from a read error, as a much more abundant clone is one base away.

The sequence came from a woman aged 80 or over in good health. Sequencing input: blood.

This chain's CDR3 is CAGSWDRVHF. CDR3 in DNA: TGTGCCGGCAGTTGGGACAGGGTGCATTTT. The V and J genes are TRBV6-6 and TRBJ1-5; 9 nucleotides line up with TRBD1. CDR3 length: 10 amino acids. Germline CDR1 MNHNY, CDR2 SVGAGI (reference sequence).